The 6 T cell receptor beta chains below were found in one sample sequenced in a study of blood T cell repertoires in COVID-19. TCRdb's table, derived via immunoSEQ multiplex PCR, lists solely in-frame clones and lacks some. Among about 220,000 clones listed, more than 80% were seen once. Sequences were obtained from peripheral blood. The receptors were sampled from a man in his thirties or forties who had recovered from COVID-19.

The chain uses TRBV2 and TRBJ2-4, with 10 bases that match TRBD2. Looked up from germline, CDR1 is SNHLY and CDR2 is FYNNEI. The CDR3 has 15 amino acids. V lost 6 bases and J lost 3; bases outside the gene matches: 5. The CDR3 coding sequence is TGTGCCAGCAGAATAAGCGGGGGGGACAAAAACATTCAGTACTTC. Translated: CASRISGGDKNIQYF.

The chain has TRBV5-1 and TRBJ1-1; D is ambiguous. Between the trimmed V and J ends, which lost 4 bases and 1 base, there was a span of 11 bases. Germline CDR1 is SGHRS and CDR2 is YFSETQ. The CDR3 extends over 14 amino acids. For the CDR3, the DNA is TGCGCCAGCAGCCACCCGCGTGGGAACACTGAAGCTTTCTTT. Protein product: CASSHPRGNTEAFF.

This clone was detected a few times. V is TRBV2 and J is TRBJ1-5; possibly TRBD1 for D (6 bases). Per germline, CDR1 SNHLY and CDR2 FYNNEI. CDR3 length: 14 residues. The V end lost 6 bases, the J end lost 0 bases, and 9 bases lay between the germline ends. CDR3: CASRQGDSNQPQHF. Here the CDR3 DNA reads TGTGCCAGCAGACAGGGCGATAGCAATCAGCCCCAGCATTTT.

In its sample, this clone was seen once. The chain has TRBV5-1 and TRBJ2-5; D is unresolved. Germline CDR1 and CDR2: SGHRS and YFSETQ. The CDR3 runs 14 residues. Trimming removed 1 base at V and 2 bases at J, with 9 bases between. In nucleotides, the CDR3 is TGCGCCAGCAGCTTGACCACAGATCAAGAGACCCAGTACTTC. This translates into CASSLTTDQETQYF. Drawing the rest from reference TRBV5-1 and TRBJ2-5, the complete variable domain is KAGVTQTPRYLIKTRGQQVTLSCSPISGHRSVSWYQQTPGQGLQFLFEYFSETQRNKGNFPGRFSGRQFSNSRSEMNVSTLELGDSALYLCASSLTTDQETQYFGPGTRLLVL.

The chain combines TRBV10-3 with TRBJ2-2, with a tentative D call TRBD2 (8 bases). V was trimmed by 6 bases and J by 4 bases, leaving 21 bases between them. CDR3 size: 17 residues. Germline V gives CDR1 ENHRY, CDR2 SYGVKD. As DNA, the CDR3 is TGTGCCATCAGCCCTCGGGAGGGGGCTGCGACCACCGGGGAGCTGTTTTTT. Residues: CAISPREGAATTGELFF.

The V gene is TRBV11-2, the J gene TRBJ1-1; D not certain. From germline, CDR1 is SGHAT and CDR2 FQNNGV. Trimming removed 5 bases at V and 6 bases at J, with 16 bases between. The CDR3 runs to 14 residues. CDR3 in DNA: TGTGCCAGCAGCCCCGGGGTCCTGAGCCCTGAAGCTTTCTTT. It yields the protein CASSPGVLSPEAFF.